This T cell receptor beta chain originates from a study of cytomegalovirus exposure and HLA in healthy donors. Study-wide context: The use of the same platform for the approximately 110 validation repertoires and the roughly 730 first-cohort repertoires was reported by a later analysis. General study points: There were 160 or so TCR beta chains listed as cytomegalovirus-associated.

These donors were members of the approximately 110-subject validation cohort, a group separate from the approximately 670-subject first cohort. Assay used: immunoSEQ multiplex PCR; TCRdb lists only in-frame clones, some missing. The sample records a few hundred thousand clones, around 86% being singletons. Deletions cut 2 bases from V and 2 bases from J, with 7 bases between. The CDR3 spans 13 residues. Germline loops: CDR1 MNHEY, CDR2 SMNVEV (reference sequence). This clone has a single count. Its matching antigen is unknown. Other nucleotide sequences in the sample specify the same CDR3. The rearrangement joins TRBV27 to TRBJ2-7, with TRBD1 as a possible D gene (6 bases). This TCR was sampled from a woman aged 18-35 years in good health and CMV-seronegative. The specimen was PBMCs. The CDR3 region is CASSLTGTYEQYF. As DNA, the CDR3 is TGTGCCAGCAGTTTAACAGGGACCTACGAGCAGTACTTC.